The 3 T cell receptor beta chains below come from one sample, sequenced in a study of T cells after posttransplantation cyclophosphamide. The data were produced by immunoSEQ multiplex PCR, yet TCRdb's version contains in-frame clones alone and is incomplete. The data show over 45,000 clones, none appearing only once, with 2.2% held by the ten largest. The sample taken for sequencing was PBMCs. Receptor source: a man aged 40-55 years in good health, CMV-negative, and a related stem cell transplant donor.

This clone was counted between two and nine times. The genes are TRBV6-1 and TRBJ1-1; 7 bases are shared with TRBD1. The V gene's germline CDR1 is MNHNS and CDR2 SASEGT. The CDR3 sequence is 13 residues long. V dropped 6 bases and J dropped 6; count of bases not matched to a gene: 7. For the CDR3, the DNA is TGTGCCAGCAGATCGACAGGGAGCGCTGAAGCTTTCTTT. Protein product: CASRSTGSAEAFF.

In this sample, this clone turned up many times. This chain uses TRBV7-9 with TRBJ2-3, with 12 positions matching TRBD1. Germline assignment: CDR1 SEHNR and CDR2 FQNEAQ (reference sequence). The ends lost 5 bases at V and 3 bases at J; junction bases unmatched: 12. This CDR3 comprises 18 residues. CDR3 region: CASSPSPGQGARTDTQYF. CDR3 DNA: TGTGCCAGCAGCCCTAGCCCGGGACAGGGGGCTCGGACAGATACGCAGTATTTT.

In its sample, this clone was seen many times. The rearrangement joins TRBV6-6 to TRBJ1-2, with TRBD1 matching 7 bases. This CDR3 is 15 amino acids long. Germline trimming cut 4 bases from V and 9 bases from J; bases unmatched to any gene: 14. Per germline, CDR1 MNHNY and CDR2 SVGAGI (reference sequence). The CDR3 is CASSSVGQTLSSYTF. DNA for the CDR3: TGTGCCAGCAGTTCCGTGGGACAGACCCTCTCCAGCTACACCTTC.